One and the same sample provided the 20 T cell receptor beta chains below, sequenced in a study of molecular identifiers for immune sequencing clone quantification. TCRdb used MiXCR to reprocess the PCR reads, holding one entry per CDR3 protein. The profile shows about 640,000 distinct CDR3 sequences, 15% to 20% of them singletons. Sequenced sample: naive CD8+ T cells from blood, with Jurkat cell RNA spiked in. Subset denoted: FACS-sorted CD8+CD4-CCR7+CD45RA+ naive T cells. These receptors were collected from a human donor in good health. Some libraries in this study had Jurkat cell RNA spiked in.

Points on this clonotype: A much larger clone differs from this one at a single base, so this may be a read error. V is TRBV7-6 and J is TRBJ2-7; tentatively, D is TRBD2 (5 bases). This CDR3 spans 16 amino acids. Germline V gene data show CDR1 as SGHVS and CDR2 as FNYEAQ. V shed 1 base and J shed 4 bases, with 17 bases lying between them. Here the CDR3 DNA reads TGTGCCAGCAGCTTAGAACAAGCGAGAGGGCCATACGAGCAGTACTTC. Translated: CASSLEQARGPYEQYF.

This CDR3 reads CAGNDGYTEAFF. DNA for the CDR3: TGTGCCGGTAACGACGGTTACACTGAAGCTTTCTTT. This chain joins TRBV19 and TRBJ1-1; no reliable D call. The ends were cut back, 11 bases at V and 3 bases at J, with 13 bases in the middle. CDR1 LNHDA and CDR2 SQIVND come from the germline V gene (reference sequence). This CDR3 is 12 amino acids long. Filled out from reference TRBV19 and TRBJ1-1, the complete variable domain reads DGGITQSPKYLFRKEGQNVTLSCEQNLNHDAMYWYRQDPGQGLRLIYYSQIVNDFQKGDIAEGYSVSREKKESFPLTVTSAQKNPTAFYLCAGNDGYTEAFFGQGTRLTVV.

Worth noting for this clonotype: A single base separates this from a much larger clone, so it may be a read error. The V call is TRBV6-2 or TRBV6-3, the J call TRBJ2-3, with 8 bases that match TRBD2. Germline V gene sequence: CDR1 MNHEY, CDR2 SVGEGT. The CDR3 has 14 amino acids. The V and J ends lost 10 bases and 4 bases, in that order; junction bases with no gene match: 10. This CDR3 is CANSFGTRADTQYF. In nucleotides, the CDR3 is TGTGCCAACAGCTTTGGGACTAGGGCAGATACGCAGTATTTT.

The table lists this clonotype with many counts. V usage is TRBV12-3 or TRBV12-4 and J usage is TRBJ1-5, with unresolved D. The CDR3 length is 14 residues. Trimming removed 7 bases at V and 5 bases at J, with 15 bases between. CDR3 bases: TGTGCCAGCACCCCAGGACTCCCCGATCAGCCCCAGCATTTT. As protein: CASTPGLPDQPQHF.

The V and J genes are TRBV7-3 and TRBJ2-2; D is uncertain. V dropped 4 bases and J dropped 7 bases, with 13 bases sitting between them. The CDR3 length is 14 residues. Germline V CDR1 and CDR2: SGHTA, FQGTGA. CDR3 sequence: CASSSDQDGGELFF. The DNA for the CDR3 is TGTGCCAGCAGCTCAGACCAGGATGGCGGGGAGCTGTTTTTT.

The V and J genes are TRBV27 and TRBJ2-7; D perhaps matches TRBD2 (7 bases). Trimming removed 0 bases at V and 2 bases at J, with 14 bases between. Germline lookup yields CDR1 MNHEY and CDR2 SMNVEV (reference sequence). The CDR3 is 16 amino acids. The CDR3 DNA sequence: TGTGCCAGCAGTTTATCGGGGGGGGGCTATACCTACGAGCAGTACTTC. It is translated as CASSLSGGGYTYEQYF.

About this clonotype itself: Just one base apart from a much larger clone, this may be a read error. The chain has TRBV6-2 or TRBV6-3 and TRBJ2-3; D call uncertain. Germline-derived CDR1 and CDR2 are MNHEY and SVGEGT. Trimming removed 0 bases at V and 10 bases at J, with 8 bases between. The CDR3 loop spans 12 amino acids. CDR3 sequence reads: CASSYSWDAQYF. The CDR3 DNA reads TGTGCCAGCAGTTACTCTTGGGATGCGCAGTATTTT.

The V and J genes are TRBV12-3 or TRBV12-4 and TRBJ1-2; D possibly corresponds to TRBD1 (5 bases). The CDR3 loop spans 12 amino acids. The V end lost 5 bases, the J end lost 8 bases, and 12 bases lay between the germline ends. The CDR3 bases are TGTGCCAGCAGTGGGACCATTGAGGGCTACACCTTC. As protein: CASSGTIEGYTF.

About this clonotype itself: Given a much more abundant clone one base away, this may be a read error. The conserved final phenylalanine or tryptophan is absent from the CDR3, which likely points to a read error. V usage is TRBV9 and J usage is TRBJ1-3; no definite D call. V lost 0 bases, J lost 0 bases, and 10 bases lay in between. The CDR3 is 16 residues long. The germline gives CDR1 SGDLS, CDR2 YYNGEE. The CDR3 nucleotides are TGTGCCAGCAGCGTAGAGGGAGAAAGCTCTGGAAACACCATATATTCT. This codes for CASSVEGESSGNTIYS.

Notes on this clonotype: A much larger clone differs from this one at a single base, so this may be a read error. The V call is TRBV28, the J call TRBJ2-7, with 8 bases lining up with TRBD1. Germline V gene lookup returns CDR1 MDHEN and CDR2 SYDVKM. The CDR3 spans 14 residues. V lost 6 bases, J lost 7 bases, and 11 bases stayed unmatched. CDR3 sequence: CASRYRGILREQYF. The DNA of the CDR3 is TGTGCCAGCAGGTACAGGGGGATCCTTAGGGAGCAGTACTTC.

The rearrangement links TRBV7-9 to TRBJ1-3, with D maybe TRBD1 (5 bases). The CDR3 has 15 amino acids. Trimming left V 2 bases short and J 6 bases short, with 14 bases between. CDR1 is SEHNR, CDR2 FQNEAQ, per germline (reference sequence). Here the CDR3 reads CASSLLGAGENTIYF. The CDR3 DNA reads as TGTGCCAGCAGCTTATTAGGGGCTGGTGAAAACACCATATATTTT.

With regard to this clonotype: The junction differs from germline at one of its ends, possibly a read error. This rearrangement joins TRBV10-2 to TRBJ2-3; a weak D match, TRBD1 (5 bases). This CDR3 spans 14 amino acids. The V gene's germline CDR1 is WSHSY and CDR2 SAAADI. The chain's CDR3 is CASSPARSTGTQYF. DNA for the CDR3: TGCGCCAGCAGTCCAGCTAGAAGCACAGGTACGCAGTATTTT.

With respect to this clonotype: This may be a read error: a much more frequent sequence differs by one nucleotide. This chain uses TRBV5-6 with TRBJ1-6, with TRBD1 matching 7 bases. The germline V gene has CDR1 SGHDT and CDR2 YYEEEE. The CDR3 is 15 amino acids. V trimming: 0 bases; J trimming: 11 bases; junction bases outside the gene matches: 8. The CDR3 here is CASSLVGQGVPPLHF. The CDR3 region has the DNA TGTGCCAGCAGCTTGGTAGGCCAGGGGGTTCCACCCCTCCACTTT.

Worth noting for this clonotype: The junction departs from germline at one end; a sequencing error may be responsible. The J gene is TRBJ2-3, the V gene TRBV9; 10 bases fit TRBD2. CDR1 SGDLS and CDR2 YYNGEE come from the germline V gene. The CDR3 is made up of 16 amino acids. CDR3 protein: CANSVVAGGMAGTQYF. CDR3 nucleotide sequence: TGTGCCAACAGCGTAGTAGCGGGAGGAATGGCAGGTACGCAGTATTTT.

In this sample, this clonotype turned up once. This sequence joins TRBV4-3 and TRBJ2-2; TRBD1 might be the D (5 bases). Trimming pared 0 bases from V and 1 base from J, leaving 18 bases between. Germline V gives CDR1 LGHNA, CDR2 YSLEER. The CDR3 contains 19 residues. The CDR3 reads CASSQDRVARTRNTGELFF. The CDR3 coding sequence is TGCGCCAGCAGCCAAGATCGTGTCGCCCGGACAAGGAACACCGGGGAGCTGTTTTTT.

This clonotype was seen ten or more times. This chain joins TRBV16 and TRBJ2-3; 11 bases align to TRBD2. V lost 6 bases to trimming and J lost 2 bases; unmatched junction nucleotides: 10. CDR3 length equals 17 residues. Germline loops: CDR1 KGHSY, CDR2 FQNENV. The CDR3 nucleotides are TGTGCCAGCAGTCACCGAAGGACTAGCGGGCCCACAGATACGCAGTATTTT. It specifies CASSHRRTSGPTDTQYF.

About this clonotype itself: This sequence may be a read error, since a much larger clone differs from it by one base. CDR3 amino acids: CASNHGQQETQYF. The DNA for the CDR3 is TGTGCCAGTAACCATGGACAACAAGAGACCCAGTACTTC. The chain uses TRBV12-3 or TRBV12-4 and TRBJ2-5; D is possibly TRBD1 (5 bases). Trimming took 9 bases from V and 2 from J, leaving 13 bases between them. This CDR3 is built from 13 residues.

This clonotype has only a few counts. V gene TRBV29-1 combines with J gene TRBJ2-1, with D tentatively TRBD1 or TRBD2 (5 bases each). This CDR3 has 14 amino acids. With 0 bases removed from V and 8 bases from J, the gap between germline ends came to 14 bases. Germline V lookup: CDR1 SQVTM, CDR2 ANQGSEA. The CDR3 spells CSVEDWDGNDEQFF. The CDR3, as DNA: TGCAGCGTTGAAGATTGGGACGGCAACGATGAGCAGTTCTTC.

Notes on this clonotype: This may be a read error: a much more frequent sequence differs by one nucleotide. This rearrangement joins TRBV29-1 to TRBJ2-7; 12 bases match TRBD1. The CDR3 contains 13 residues. The germline gives CDR1 SQVTM, CDR2 ANQGSEA. V lost 7 bases to trimming and J lost 6 bases; unmatched junction nucleotides: 7. The CDR3 nucleotides read TGCAGCGCTGCGGGACAGGGGGCGTCCGAGCAGTACTTC. This gives the protein CSAAGQGASEQYF.

This clonotype was found many times. The chain joins TRBV12-3 or TRBV12-4 to TRBJ2-3, with D uncertain. The CDR3 length is 12 residues. Trimming took off 6 bases at V and 2 bases at J, with 6 bases between the two ends. CDR3 sequence reads: CASRQDTDTQYF. As DNA, the CDR3 is TGTGCCAGCAGACAAGACACAGATACGCAGTATTTT.